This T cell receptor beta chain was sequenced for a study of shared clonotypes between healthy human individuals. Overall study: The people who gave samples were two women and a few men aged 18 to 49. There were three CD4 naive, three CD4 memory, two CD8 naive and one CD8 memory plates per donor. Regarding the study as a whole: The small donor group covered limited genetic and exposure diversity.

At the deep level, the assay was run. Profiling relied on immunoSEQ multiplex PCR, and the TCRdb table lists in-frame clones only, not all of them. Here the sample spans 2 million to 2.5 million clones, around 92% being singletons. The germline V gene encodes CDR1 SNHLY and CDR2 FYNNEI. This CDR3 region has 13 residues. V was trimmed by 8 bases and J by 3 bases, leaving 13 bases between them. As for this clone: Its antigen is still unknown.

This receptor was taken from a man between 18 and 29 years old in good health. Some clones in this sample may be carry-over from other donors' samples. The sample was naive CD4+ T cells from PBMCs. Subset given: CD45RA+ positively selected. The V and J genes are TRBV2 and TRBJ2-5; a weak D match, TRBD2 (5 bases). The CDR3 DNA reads TGTGCCAGCTCTTCGGGGAAGGAAGAGACCCAGTACTTC. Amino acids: CASSSGKEETQYF. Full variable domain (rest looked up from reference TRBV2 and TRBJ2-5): EPEVTQTPSHQVTQMGQEVILRCVPISNHLYFYWYRQILGQKVEFLVSFYNNEISEKSEIFDDQFSVERPDGSNFTLKIRSTKLEDSAMYFCASSSGKEETQYFGPGTRLLVL.